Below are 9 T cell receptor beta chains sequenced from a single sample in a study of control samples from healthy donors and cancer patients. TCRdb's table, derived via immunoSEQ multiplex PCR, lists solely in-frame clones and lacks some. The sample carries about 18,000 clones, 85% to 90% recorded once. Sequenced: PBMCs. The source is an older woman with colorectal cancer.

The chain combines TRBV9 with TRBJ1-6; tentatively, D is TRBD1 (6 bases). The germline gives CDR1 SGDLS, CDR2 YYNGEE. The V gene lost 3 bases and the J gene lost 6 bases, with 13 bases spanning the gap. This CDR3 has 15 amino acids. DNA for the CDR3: TGTGCCAGCAGCGCGGGACAAGGTGGTAATTCACCCCTCCACTTT. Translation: CASSAGQGGNSPLHF.

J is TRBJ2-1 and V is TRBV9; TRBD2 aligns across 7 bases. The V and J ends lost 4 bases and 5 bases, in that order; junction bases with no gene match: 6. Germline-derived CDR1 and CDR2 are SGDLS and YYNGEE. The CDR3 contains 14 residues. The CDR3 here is CASSSQRGHNEQFF. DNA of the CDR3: TGTGCCAGCAGCTCCCAGCGGGGTCACAATGAGCAGTTCTTC.

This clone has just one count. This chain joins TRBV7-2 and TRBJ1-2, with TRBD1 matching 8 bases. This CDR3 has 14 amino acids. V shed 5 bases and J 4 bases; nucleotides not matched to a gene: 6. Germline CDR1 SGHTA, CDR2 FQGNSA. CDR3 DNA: TGTGCCAGCAGCCTTTCAGGGGGCACCTATGGCTACACCTTC. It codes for CASSLSGGTYGYTF.

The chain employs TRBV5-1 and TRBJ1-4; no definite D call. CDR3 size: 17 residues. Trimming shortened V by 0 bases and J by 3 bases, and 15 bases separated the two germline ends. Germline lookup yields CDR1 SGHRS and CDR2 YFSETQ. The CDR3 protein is CASSLAQKYSANEKLFF. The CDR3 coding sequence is TGCGCCAGCAGCTTGGCCCAGAAATACAGCGCTAATGAAAAACTGTTTTTT.

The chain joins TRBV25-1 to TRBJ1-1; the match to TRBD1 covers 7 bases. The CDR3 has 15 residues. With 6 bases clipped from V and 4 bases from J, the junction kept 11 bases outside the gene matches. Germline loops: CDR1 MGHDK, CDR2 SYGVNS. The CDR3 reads CASRASAAGGTEAFF. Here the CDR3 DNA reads TGTGCCAGCAGGGCCTCGGCAGCAGGGGGCACTGAAGCTTTCTTT.

The CDR3 is CASSPRQGADEKLFF. In DNA, the CDR3 is TGTGCCAGCTCACCCAGACAGGGGGCCGATGAAAAACTGTTTTTT. The chain uses TRBV18 and TRBJ1-4, with 10 nucleotides matching TRBD1. V was pared by 3 bases and J by 6 bases, with 4 bases of the junction left unmatched. Germline-derived CDR1 and CDR2 are KGHSH and LQKENI. CDR3 size: 15 residues.

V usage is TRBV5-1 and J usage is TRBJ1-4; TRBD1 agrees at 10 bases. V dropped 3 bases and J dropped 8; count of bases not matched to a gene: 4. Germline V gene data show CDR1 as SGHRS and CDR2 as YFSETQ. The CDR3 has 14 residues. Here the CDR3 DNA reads TGCGCCAGCAGCTCCGGGACAGGGGCGGAAAAACTGTTTTTT. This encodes CASSSGTGAEKLFF.

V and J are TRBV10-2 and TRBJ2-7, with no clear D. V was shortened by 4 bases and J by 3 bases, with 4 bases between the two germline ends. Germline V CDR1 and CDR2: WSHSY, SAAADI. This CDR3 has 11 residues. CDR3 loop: CASSAHYEQYF. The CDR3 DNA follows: TGCGCCAGCAGTGCCCACTACGAGCAGTACTTC.

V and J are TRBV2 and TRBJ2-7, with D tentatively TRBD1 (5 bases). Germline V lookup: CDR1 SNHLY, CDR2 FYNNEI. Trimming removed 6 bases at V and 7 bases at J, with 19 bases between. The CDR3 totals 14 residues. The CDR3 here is CASSQTASYSEQYF. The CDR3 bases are TGTGCCAGCAGCCAGACAGCCAGCTATTCAGAGCAGTACTTC.